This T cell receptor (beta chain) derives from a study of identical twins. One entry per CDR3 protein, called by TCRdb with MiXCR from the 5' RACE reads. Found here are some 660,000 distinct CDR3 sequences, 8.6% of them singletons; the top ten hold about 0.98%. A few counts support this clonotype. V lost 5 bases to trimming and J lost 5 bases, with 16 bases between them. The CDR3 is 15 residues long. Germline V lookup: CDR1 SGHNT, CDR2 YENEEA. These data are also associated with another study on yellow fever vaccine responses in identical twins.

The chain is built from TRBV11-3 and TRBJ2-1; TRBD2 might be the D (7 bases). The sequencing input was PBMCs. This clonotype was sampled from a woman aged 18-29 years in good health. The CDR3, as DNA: TGTGCCAGCAGCAGGGGGGGGGGCAGGGACAATGAGCAGTTCTTC. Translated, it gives CASSRGGGRDNEQFF.